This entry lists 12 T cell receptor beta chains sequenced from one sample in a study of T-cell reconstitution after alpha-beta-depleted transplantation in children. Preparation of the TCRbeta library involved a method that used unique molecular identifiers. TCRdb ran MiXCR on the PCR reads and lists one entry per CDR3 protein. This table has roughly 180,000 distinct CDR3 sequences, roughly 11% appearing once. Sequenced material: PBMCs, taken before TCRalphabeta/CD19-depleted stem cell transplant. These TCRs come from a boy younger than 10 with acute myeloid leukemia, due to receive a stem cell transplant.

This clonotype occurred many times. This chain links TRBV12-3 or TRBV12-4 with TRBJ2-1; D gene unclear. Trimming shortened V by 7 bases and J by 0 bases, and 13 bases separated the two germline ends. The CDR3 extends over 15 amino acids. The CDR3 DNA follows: TGTGCCAGCAAACCCCCCGGCCGCTCCTACAATGAGCAGTTCTTC. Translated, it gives CASKPPGRSYNEQFF.

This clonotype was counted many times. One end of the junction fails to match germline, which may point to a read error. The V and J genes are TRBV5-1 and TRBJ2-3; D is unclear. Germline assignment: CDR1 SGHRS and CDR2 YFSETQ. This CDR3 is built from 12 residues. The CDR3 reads CASSLATDTQYF. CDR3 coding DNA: TGTGCCAGCAGCTTAGCCACAGATACGCAGTATTTT.

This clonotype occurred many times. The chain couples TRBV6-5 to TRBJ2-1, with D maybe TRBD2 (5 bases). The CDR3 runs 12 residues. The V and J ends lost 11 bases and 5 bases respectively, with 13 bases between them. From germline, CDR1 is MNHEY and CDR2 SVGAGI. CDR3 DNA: TGTGCCTGTTCTACGGGGAACAATGAGCAGTTCTTC. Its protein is CACSTGNNEQFF.

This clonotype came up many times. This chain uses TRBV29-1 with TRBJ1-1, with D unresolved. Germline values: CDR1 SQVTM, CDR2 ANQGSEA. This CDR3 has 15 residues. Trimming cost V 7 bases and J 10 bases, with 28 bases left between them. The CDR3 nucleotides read TGCAGCGAAAAGGCACGCTCCTCTCGAGGTGAATTAGCTTTCTTT. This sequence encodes CSEKARSSRGELAFF.

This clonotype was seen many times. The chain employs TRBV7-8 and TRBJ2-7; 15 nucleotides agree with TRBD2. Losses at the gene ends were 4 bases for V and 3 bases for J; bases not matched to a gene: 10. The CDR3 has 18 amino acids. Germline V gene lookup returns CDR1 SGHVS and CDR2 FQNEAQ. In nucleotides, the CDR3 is TGTGCCAGCAGCTCGCGGACTAGCGGGAGGGCAATGGACTACGAGCAGTACTTC. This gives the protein CASSSRTSGRAMDYEQYF.

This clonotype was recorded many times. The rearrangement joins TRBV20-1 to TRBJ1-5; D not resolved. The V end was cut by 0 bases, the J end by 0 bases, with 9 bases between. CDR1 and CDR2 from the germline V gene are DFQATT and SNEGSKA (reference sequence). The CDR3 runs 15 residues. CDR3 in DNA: TGCAGTGCTAGAGACAGCTATCTTAGCAATCAGCCCCAGCATTTT. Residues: CSARDSYLSNQPQHF.

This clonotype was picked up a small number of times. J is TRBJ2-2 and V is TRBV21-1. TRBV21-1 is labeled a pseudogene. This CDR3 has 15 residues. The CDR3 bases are TGTGCCAGCAGCCAAGGTAGTGGCAGAACCGGGGAGCTGTTTTTT. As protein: CASSQGSGRTGELFF.

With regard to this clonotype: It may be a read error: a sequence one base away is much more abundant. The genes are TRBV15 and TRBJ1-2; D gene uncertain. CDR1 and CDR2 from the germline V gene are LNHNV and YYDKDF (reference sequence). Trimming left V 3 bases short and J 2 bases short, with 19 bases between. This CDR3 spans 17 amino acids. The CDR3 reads CATSSWNSFLGNYGYTF. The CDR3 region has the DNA TGTGCCACCAGCAGTTGGAACAGTTTCTTGGGGAACTATGGCTACACCTTC.

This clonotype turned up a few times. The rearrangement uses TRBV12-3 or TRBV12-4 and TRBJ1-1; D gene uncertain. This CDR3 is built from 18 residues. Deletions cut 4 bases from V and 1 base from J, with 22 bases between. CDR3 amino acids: CASSSGGWATSENTEAFF. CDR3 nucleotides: TGTGCCAGCAGTTCAGGAGGATGGGCGACAAGTGAGAACACTGAAGCTTTCTTT.

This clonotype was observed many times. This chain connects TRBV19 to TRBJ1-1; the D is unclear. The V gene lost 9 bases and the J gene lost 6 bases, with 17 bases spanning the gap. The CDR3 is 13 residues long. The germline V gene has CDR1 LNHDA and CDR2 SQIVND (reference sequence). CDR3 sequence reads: CASQNRRVSEAFF. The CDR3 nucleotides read TGTGCCAGCCAGAACCGTCGGGTCTCTGAAGCTTTCTTT.

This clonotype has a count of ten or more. CDR3 protein: CASSKAGGQGQETQYF. CDR3 sequence (DNA): TGTGCCAGCAGCAAAGCAGGCGGACAGGGACAAGAGACCCAGTACTTC. This chain uses TRBV21-1 with TRBJ2-5; no check of the table's D call, TRBD1, against the DNA was made. TRBV21-1 is annotated as a pseudogene. The CDR3 contains 16 residues.

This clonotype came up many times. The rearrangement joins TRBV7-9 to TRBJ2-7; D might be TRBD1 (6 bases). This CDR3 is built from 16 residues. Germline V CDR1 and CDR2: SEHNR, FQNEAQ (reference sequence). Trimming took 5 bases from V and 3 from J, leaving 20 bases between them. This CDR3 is CASSLGRDTFYYEQYF. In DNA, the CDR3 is TGTGCCAGCAGCCTGGGCCGGGACACCTTTTACTACGAGCAGTACTTC.